Below, one T cell receptor beta chain is given with its context. The target antigen is unknown. This CDR3 is built from 15 residues. Germline CDR1 is MGHRA and CDR2 is YSYEKL. V lost 3 bases and J lost 3, with 15 bases in between. TCRB transcripts that were expressed got sequenced, as all of the isolated RNA had been reverse transcribed. Clones were read by immunoSEQ multiplex PCR, and TCRdb kept only the in-frame ones, dropping some. The sample includes some 350,000 clones, less than 15% seen only once; the top ten take approximately 0.016%. This sample is drawn from a study of beta chain features in type 1 diabetes. General study findings and limits: A moderate, significant TCRB CDR3 shortening appeared in type 1 diabetes across four CD4+ subsets.

This TCR derives from a woman between 18 and 29 years old with type 1 diabetes. The rearrangement links TRBV4-1 to TRBJ2-7; D possibly corresponds to TRBD1 (7 bases). The specimen sequenced was naive CD4+ T cells from blood. The CDR3 loop is CASSQGRTGSYEQYF. The DNA for the CDR3 is TGCGCCAGCAGCCAGGGGAGGACAGGAAGCTACGAGCAGTACTTC.